The following is a TCR beta chain sequence with its context. Its specific antigen is unknown. There are no base qualities to consult, and no much larger clone falls within one base. The data derive from a study of blood T cell repertoires in COVID-19 (dated by TCRdb to about 2020). The study in broad terms: The collaborator samples originated in the United States, Italy and Spain and spanned the acute and convalescent phases of COVID-19. The prospective study material was composed of cDNA or gDNA derived from T cells, B-cell-depleted T cells, or PBMCs. Subjects who had been exposed to COVID-19, were actively infected with it, or had recovered from it provided the deeply sampled blood TCRbeta repertoires that made up the dataset. The repertoires were made available in a free public database intended to serve as a resource for research on the immune response to SARS-CoV-2. Samples were obtained from the ongoing ImmuneRACE study (first 160 participants) and from over 1,000 subjects provided by 6 global collaborators. The sample metadata nearly always contained a de-identified subject ID, COVID-19 status, age in years and sex. Where HLA class I and class II types were available, the types were taken from metadata supplied by the sample provider, not from assay-based typing. The study at large found these results: The quantity of clinical and demographic metadata differed by source and by participant and was supplied without curation.

Collaborating institutions collected whole blood in K2EDTA tubes following their own protocols. For TCRbeta analysis, collaborators shipped samples in one of three forms: frozen whole blood, isolated PBMCs, or DNA extracted from either of those sample types. The immunoSEQ Assay, a bias-controlled multiplex PCR, was used to amplify TCRbeta CDR3 regions from genomic DNA. As for how the authors treated the data: Within the assay, amplification of reference gene primers was used to estimate how many nucleated cells each sample contained. To quantify the absolute abundance of each unique TCRbeta CDR3 rearrangement, sequence reads were collapsed and filtered. For each sample, productive Simpson clonality was calculated by taking the square root of Simpson's diversity index across productive rearrangements. As stored in TCRdb, this immuneACCESS dataset retains in-frame rearrangements with V and J assigned. A fraction of the clones does not appear; measured against another copy, unresolved V genes explain less than half of the discrepancy, and the remainder lacks a known reason. D and trimming were read from the DNA, whereas the V and J calls and clone size are those reported in that table. This sample gives fewer than 85,000 clones in total; 70% to 90% of them show up just once. Over 5% of the sample rests with the top ten.

The sequence came from a man in his sixties with acute or convalescent COVID-19. The source material was peripheral blood.

The CDR3 loop reads CASSQSGEQYF. The sequenced DNA is TGTGCCAGCAGCCAGTCGGGCGAGCAGTACTTC. Here the chain combines TRBV3-1 (or the pseudogene TRBV3-2) and TRBJ2-7; too little of a D gene remains to name it. CDR1 LGHDT and CDR2 YNNKEL are derived from the germline V gene (reference sequence). The CDR3, from cysteine to phenylalanine, totals 11 residues. Here the CDR3 DNA is all that survives: 33 bases in frame from base 1. The junction carries 6 bases between V and J, which are trimmed by 3 bases and 6 bases respectively.